Listed below are T cell receptor beta chains from one sample, sequenced in a study of long-term antiretroviral therapy in people with HIV. The protocol was immunoSEQ multiplex PCR, while the TCRdb copy is restricted to in-frame clones and leaves out a portion. Of 15,000 to 20,000 clones in the sample, just under 80% were seen once. The sample consisted of unsorted PBMCs, taken at the start of antiretroviral therapy, before treatment. These TCRs come from a woman in her thirties or forties with HIV. CDR3s leave out the opening cysteine and the closing phenylalanine or tryptophan. The D gene is left open where the match is weak.

>NA|TRBV29-1|TRBJ2-5
SVEPGARETQY
>TRBD2|TRBV19|TRBJ2-3
ASSISLAGGGLY
>NA|TRBV6-5|TRBJ2-7
ASVQGDYYEQY
>NA|TRBV30|TRBJ2-7
AWSETGMQEQY
>NA|TRBV10-3|TRBJ2-7
AISGITGAHYEQY
>NA|TRBV30|TRBJ1-1
AWSAPLLPGSEAF
>TRBD1|TRBV15|TRBJ2-7
ATSSRDRGSYEQY
>TRBD2|TRBV7-3|TRBJ2-3
ASSPSGSSTDTQY
>TRBD2|TRBV19|TRBJ2-2
ASQEAGIDTGELF
>TRBD2|TRBV4-3|TRBJ2-3
ASSQNWGGIRDTQY
>NA|TRBV10-1|TRBJ2-7
ASSDLHCRQGGYEQY
>NA|TRBV7-2|TRBJ1-5
ASSLARGGRPQH
>NA|TRBV27|TRBJ2-7
ASSLGQGFEQY
>NA|TRBV27|TRBJ1-6
ASSLSPQGNSPLH
>NA|TRBV15|TRBJ2-5
ATRKVQQETQY
>NA|TRBV7-9|TRBJ2-1
ASSSPNAGAWEQF
>NA|TRBV2|TRBJ1-2
ASSENRANYGYT
>TRBD1|TRBV5-4|TRBJ2-2
ASSHGQGRAGELF